This T cell receptor beta chain emerged from a study of cytomegalovirus exposure and HLA in healthy donors. Study as a whole: Across roughly 400 genotyped donors, just over 80% landed in the Caucasian-associated ancestry cluster.

Study observations and caveats: Presence/absence analyses took donor sequencing depth as roughly uniform. For TCR beta chains, V- and J-gene trimming was later linked to a missense DCLRE1C variant. Earlier analysis yielded a pattern in which most TCR beta V segments were productive about 90% or about 30% of the time.

Regarding this clone: Its matching antigen is unknown.

The PCR contained 60 Vbeta and 13 Jbeta primers. Assay: immunoSEQ multiplex PCR; the TCRdb copy retains only in-frame clones and omits some. The table includes just over 200,000 clones, about 81% detected once. This sequence was found in a woman between 35 and 50 years old in good health and CMV-seronegative. Sequencing input: PBMCs.

The CDR3 region is CASSPSGLAPWQYF. CDR3 coding DNA: TGTGCCAGCAGTCCATCGGGACTGGCCCCTTGGCAGTACTTC. The V call is TRBV27, the J call TRBJ2-7, with D possibly TRBD2 on 6 matching bases. The CDR3 covers 14 residues. Germline CDR1 is MNHEY and CDR2 is SMNVEV (reference sequence). Trimming pared 5 bases from V and 9 bases from J, leaving 20 bases between.